This T cell receptor beta chain was recovered during a study of OX40 agonist ivuxolimab in advanced cancers. Concerning the study at large: Ivuxolimab was a fully human IgG2 agonistic monoclonal antibody targeting the costimulatory receptor OX40 (CD134). Partial responses were achieved by three dose-escalation patients, of whom one had hepatocellular carcinoma and two had cutaneous melanoma. Prior anti-PD-1, anti-PD-L1 or anti-CTLA-4 therapy was permitted, and checkpoint inhibitors had been received by 30% to 40% of dose-escalation patients. In the dose-escalation cohort, 82.7% of patients were male, and the mean age was approximately 60 years, with a range of about 23 to 85. Of the 52 patients in dose escalation, 19 had hepatocellular carcinoma, some 15 had melanoma, 9 had renal cell carcinoma and 9 had head and neck cancer. The paper reports the monotherapy dose-escalation portion (N ≈ 50 patients) of the phase I ivuxolimab trial. Intravenous ivuxolimab was administered to patients every 2 weeks at six dose levels: 0.01, 0.1, 0.3, 1.5, 3 and 10 mg/kg. The point of sequencing TCRbeta in the periphery was to test whether ivuxolimab changed TCR sequence diversity and drove clonal T-cell expansion. Study-wide findings and limitations: Antigen specificity was not determined for the clonally expanded peripheral T cells. Clonal expansion of both CD4+ and CD8+ blood T cells was observed from baseline to week 6 at doses 0.1 to 3.0 mg/kg. After ivuxolimab, more expanded clones were found on average in CD8+ T cells than in CD4+ T cells. In the 0.1-3.0 mg/kg groups, partial responders were among the patients with the lowest normalized peripheral clonal expansion, particularly in CD8+ T cells. Low levels of normalized T-cell clonal expansion were also seen in some patients who did not respond.

Via the germline V gene, CDR1 is WSHSY and CDR2 SAAADI. The trim is 2 bases for V and 4 bases for J, with a gap of 14 bases between the germline ends. The CDR3 numbers 16 residues from cysteine through phenylalanine. Only CDR3 DNA is held: 48 bases, read in frame from base 1. Concerning this clone: Its binding antigen is unknown. Within one base of it there is no much larger clone, and no base qualities were kept.

The trial excluded patients who had a history of autoimmune disease or who were on systemic immunosuppression. Peripheral blood for TCR sequencing was drawn from every dose cohort at baseline, at cycle 4 day 1 and at cycle 7 day 1. The samples were drawn from a first-in-human, open-label, multicenter phase I dose-escalation trial of ivuxolimab. Adults with locally advanced or metastatic melanoma, renal cell carcinoma, hepatocellular carcinoma or head and neck squamous cell carcinoma were enrolled in the trial. Before TCR sequencing, CD4+ and CD8+ T cells were separately sorted from peripheral blood. For sequencing of the TCRbeta CDR3 region, genomic DNA was extracted from the sorted cells. The immunoSEQ Assay was used for sequencing of TCRbeta CDR3 regions. The source is immuneACCESS, and TCRdb retained only in-frame sequences with V and J called. Part of the clones is not carried over; for the studies checked, unresolved V genes explain less than half of this, and the remainder is unexplained. This sample comprises about 66,000 clones, over 75% of them detected only once. The top ten constitute 0.6% to 0.85% of the sample.

The sequenced sample was CD4+ or CD8+ T cells sorted from blood, obtained in a trial of the OX40 agonist ivuxolimab. The chain employs TRBV10-2 and TRBJ1-4; a confident D gene designation cannot be given. The clonotype comes from an adult with an advanced solid tumor such as melanoma, head and neck, liver or kidney cancer. The CDR3 in this case is CASSEPFGGGNEKLFF. Here is the DNA: TGCGCCAGCAGTGAGCCCTTTGGCGGAGGTAATGAAAAACTGTTTTTT.